The TCR beta chain described here comes from a study of regulatory T cells in long-lasting Graves disease (TCRdb year 2021). Background on the whole study: Antithyroid drugs had been taken for less than 3 months by newly diagnosed Graves' disease patients. The study took place in China and was registered as a clinical trial. Patients with persistent Graves' disease were compared with patients with newly diagnosed Graves' disease using TCR sequencing and RNA sequencing of peripheral blood. A total of roughly 35 samples underwent TCR sequencing: around 13 from persistent and approximately 20 from newly diagnosed Graves' disease patients.

According to the germline V gene (reference sequence), CDR1 reads MNHEY and CDR2 reads SMNVEV. The CDR3 holds 20 amino acids from the cysteine to the phenylalanine. Just the 60-base CDR3 DNA is kept, in frame starting at base 1. Trimming takes 0 bases from V and 4 bases from J, and the germline ends sit 24 bases apart. Note on this clonotype: It has no known antigen specificity. Base-call qualities are not available, and no considerably larger clone is one nucleotide away.

Interpreted using the paper, the time point label stands for: newly diagnosed GD, antithyroid drugs for less than 3 months. For both TCR sequencing and RNA sequencing, RNA was extracted from PBMCs using TRIzol. The diagnosis of Graves' disease was made according to American Thyroid Association guidelines. Patients were recruited from an endocrinology department in Xi'an, China. Each patient gave roughly 10 milliliters of peripheral blood, collected in an EDTA anticoagulant tube. Ficoll Paque Plus density gradient separation was used to isolate PBMCs, and no further T cell sorting was performed. An Agilent 2100 Bioanalyzer and agarose gel were used to assess RNA quality, and a NanoDrop 2000 was used to measure RNA concentration. Libraries were prepared through multiplex PCR. Sequencing took place on an Illumina HiSeq 4000. TCR beta libraries were built with iRepertoire HTBI primers and Arm-PCR amplification of CDR3 regions. PCR products were gel purified before sequencing. As for the original processing: Gene usage analysis of CDR3 amino acid clonotypes used the approximately 62 TRBV and 14 to 15 TRBJ segments found across samples. COPE and FqMerger were used to merge the filtered high-quality paired reads into contigs. BLAST was used to align contigs to IMGT TRBV, TRBD and TRBJ reference genes, and CDR3 was defined according to IMGT. Any clonotype with a frequency above 0.1% was counted as a highly expanded clone. Shannon entropy served as the measure of repertoire diversity, while the Gini coefficient captured V-J evenness. Clonotypes shared by more than one individual were considered public. TCRdb handled the public reads itself, with Q25 trimming in fastp and clone calling in MiXCR, and kept productive beta chains. Rows with one shared CDR3 protein collapse into an entry with the most common genes and DNA. The V and J calls reflect TCRdb's pipeline rather than the authors' work. Present in this sample are around 470,000 distinct CDR3 sequences, 12% to 15% of which were seen just once. The top ten clonotypes cover roughly a sixth of the sample.

The investigation overall reported the following: Only the TCR beta chain was sequenced and analyzed. More public clonotypes were shared among persistent patients (under 3,000) than among newly diagnosed patients (966). The small sample size was acknowledged by the authors as a limitation that may reduce accuracy. Because the primary lesion, thyroid tissue, could not be accessed, the study looked at peripheral blood alone. Persistent Graves' disease patients showed lower TCR Shannon entropy and fewer highly expanded clones than newly diagnosed patients, suggesting clonal expansion. Preferential use of TRBV28, TRBJ1-2 and TRBJ2-5 was observed in persistent disease, whereas TRBV20-1 and TRBJ2-1 were favored in newly diagnosed disease.

These data were also filed under a second study, of T cells in Graves' hyperthyroidism and ophthalmopathy. The second study, in turn, reports: Graves' hyperthyroidism was defined as stable when no progression to ophthalmopathy occurred over 18 months of follow-up. The hyperthyroidism patients were between 18 and 65 years old and newly diagnosed, with a disease duration of less than 2 months. Exclusion was applied to patients with uncontrolled infections, other autoimmune diseases, pregnancy or lactation. Diagnoses were established on the basis of clinical symptoms, serum thyroxine and TRAb, thyroid ultrasound, and orbital computed tomography. A first-round RT-PCR of the TCR CDR3 used the HTBI primer set with the Qiagen OneStep RT-PCR kit. Blood samples also contained most of the expanded thyroid clonotypes (frequency above 0.001), which suggests that blood repertoires may reflect thyroid immune responses. A 13 V-J signature model separated ophthalmopathy from stable hyperthyroidism, with approximately 87% sensitivity and roughly 81% specificity in cross-validation and 80%/75% in testing. In validation, progression to ophthalmopathy was predicted by the model with 70.59% sensitivity and 72% to 85% specificity, a median of 6.5 months before onset. To identify TCR V-J signatures that set the groups apart, the researchers used a discovery cohort of 90 to 100 patients, made up of roughly 40 with Graves' ophthalmopathy and about 59 with stable Graves' hyperthyroidism. Prospective prediction of ophthalmopathy was tested in an independent validation cohort consisting of 18 to 20 hyperthyroidism patients and over 15 patients who later progressed to ophthalmopathy. The 100 discovery patients were randomly divided into training and test sets at a 7:3 ratio. In addition, the study compared T-cell repertoires in thyroid tissue and in blood from roughly six Graves' hyperthyroidism patients. Once sampling was done, hyperthyroidism patients were given methimazole at a starting dose of 30 mg daily, whereas ophthalmopathy patients were given high-dose intravenous methylprednisolone. A second multiplex PCR round built the libraries, followed by size selection and purification. Libraries were sequenced paired-end with 100 bp reads on an Illumina HiSeq2000. SOAPnuke was used to process the raw data, with reads discarded if the reads contained adapters or uncalled bases, had a mean Phred below 15, or lacked an exact constant-primer or identifier match. High-quality paired reads were merged with COPE v1.2.5, and unique nucleotide sequences were defined as clonotypes. MiTCR v1.1 was used to align clonotypes to the IMGT TRBV, TRBD and TRBJ reference segments. The analysis included only V-J combinations with a frequency above 0.0001, which together covered around 99% of the repertoires. The TCS score was defined as the ratio of F50 (clonal expansion) to E x V (chaos), calculated using BLOSUM62-based TCRdist between CDR3 peptides within each V-J. Welch's t-statistics and random forest reduced roughly 500 V-J features to 13, which were used in a naive Bayes classifier (R e1071). No statistical method was used to set the sample size in advance, and investigators knew the group allocation. The paper describes TCR Vbeta CDR3 sequencing of about 140 peripheral blood samples, made up of roughly 45 ophthalmopathy patients, over 70 hyperthyroidism patients and 17 progressor patients.

The rearrangement combines TRBV27 with TRBJ2-2; TRBD2 might be the D gene, on 7 matching bases. The material sequenced was peripheral blood mononuclear cells (PBMCs), taken at new diagnosis, from a patient treated with antithyroid drugs. This receptor was taken from a woman in her forties or fifties with Graves disease. Donor details come from another sample of the same person, matched by shared clones. The DNA sequence reads TGTGCCAGCAGTTTATCCGACCGAGCGGGAAGGGGGGTGAGCACCGGGGAGCTGTTTTTT. This codes for CASSLSDRAGRGVSTGELFF.